This TCR beta chain comes out of a study of blood T cell repertoires in COVID-19. Study as a whole: The samples span acute and convalescent COVID-19 from the United States, Italy and Spain. Nucleic acid was either cDNA or gDNA, and it came from T cells, B-cell-depleted T cells, or PBMCs.

Ages ranged from about 18 to 89 years, with residence in about 23 US areas. Allocation to cohorts depended on clinical history reported by the participants. Only in-frame clones appear in the TCRdb table, and some are missing; sequencing was by immunoSEQ multiplex PCR. The table records approximately 330,000 clones, 80% to 90% of them present only once. Germline CDR1 reads ENHRY; CDR2 reads SYGVKD. This CDR3 has 14 residues. V dropped 4 bases and J dropped 4 bases, with 14 bases sitting between them. The sequencing sample was made of PBMCs or T cells enriched from blood (not recorded which). V is TRBV10-3 and J is TRBJ2-7; D is undetermined. This TCR was sampled from a woman between 40 and 50 years old with acute COVID-19. CDR3: CAISGYLEAYEQYF. The CDR3 DNA is TGTGCCATCAGTGGGTACCTCGAAGCTTACGAGCAGTACTTC.